Shown below are 3 T cell receptor beta chains from a single sample sequenced in a study of shared clonotypes between healthy human individuals. Sequenced by immunoSEQ multiplex PCR; TCRdb stores in-frame clones only, minus some. The sample has roughly 2.5 million clones; approximately 92% are singletons. The specimen sequenced was naive CD4+ T cells sorted from blood. Subset defined: CD45RA+ positively selected. The receptors here all came from a man aged 18 to 29 in good health.

This clone was recorded a few times. Other DNA sequences within the sample encode an identical CDR3. The chain combines TRBV30 with TRBJ2-3; D uncertain. V lost 0 bases to trimming and J lost 4 bases, with 2 bases between them. This CDR3 is 11 amino acids long. CDR1 GTSNPN and CDR2 SVGIG come from the germline V gene (reference sequence). As DNA, the CDR3 is TGTGCCTGGAGTGTGTCAGATACGCAGTATTTT. It translates to CAWSVSDTQYF.

The gene calls are TRBV5-6 and TRBJ1-1; D is unclear. CDR3 length: 15 residues. In germline, CDR1 is SGHDT, CDR2 YYEEEE. Between the trimmed V and J ends, which lost 0 bases and 0 bases, there was a span of 9 bases. CDR3 bases: TGTGCCAGCAGCTTGGGGTGGGGTATGAACACTGAAGCTTTCTTT. Translation gives CASSLGWGMNTEAFF. The full variable domain, completed using reference TRBV5-6 and TRBJ1-1, is DAGVTQSPTHLIKTRGQQVTLRCSPKSGHDTVSWYQQALGQGPQFIFQYYEEEERQRGNFPDRFSGHQFPNYSSELNVNALLLGDSALYLCASSLGWGMNTEAFFGQGTRLTVV.

Turning to this clone: Other DNA sequences of this sample code for an identical CDR3. Written as DNA, the CDR3 is TGCGCCAGCAGCTTGGGGTTGCAGGAGACCCAGTACTTC. Its protein product is CASSLGLQETQYF. The chain links TRBV5-1 to TRBJ2-5; D remains unclear. The CDR3 length is 13 residues. Germline assignment: CDR1 SGHRS and CDR2 YFSETQ. V was shortened by 0 bases and J by 5 bases, with 8 bases between the two germline ends.